Below are 11 T cell receptor beta chains sequenced from a single sample in a study of cytomegalovirus exposure and HLA in healthy donors. Some clones are missing from TCRdb's copy, which holds only in-frame ones; the method was immunoSEQ multiplex PCR. This table has almost 200,000 clones, 81% appearing once. The material sequenced was PBMCs. All receptors come from a woman younger than 45 in good health and CMV-seronegative.

This clone was seen once. The V gene is TRBV6-6, the J gene TRBJ2-3; D is possibly TRBD2 (6 bases). Germline lookup yields CDR1 MNHNY and CDR2 SVGAGI (reference sequence). Trimming removed 1 base at V and 1 base at J, with 12 bases between. The CDR3 covers 16 residues. This CDR3 is CASSYWGEEGTDTQYF. CDR3 nucleotide sequence: TGTGCCAGCAGTTACTGGGGGGAGGAGGGCACAGATACGCAGTATTTT.

The rearrangement links TRBV5-1 to TRBJ2-2; 9 nucleotides agree with TRBD1. The germline V gene encodes CDR1 SGHRS and CDR2 YFSETQ. The CDR3 runs to 16 residues. V dropped 1 base and J dropped 1; count of bases not matched to a gene: 2. The CDR3 DNA reads TGCGCCAGCAGCTTGCGACAGGGGGGGAACACCGGGGAGCTGTTTTTT. Encoded protein: CASSLRQGGNTGELFF.

J is TRBJ1-2 and V is TRBV5-1; 9 bases are a match to TRBD1. CDR3 length: 15 residues. Trimming removed 4 bases from V and 4 bases from J; junction bases left unmatched: 8. Germline CDR1 reads SGHRS; CDR2 reads YFSETQ. The CDR3 DNA is TGCGCCAGCAGCCTTACCGGGACAGGGTCCTATGGCTACACCTTC. Translated: CASSLTGTGSYGYTF.

This rearrangement joins TRBV6-5 to TRBJ2-7; 8 nucleotides line up with TRBD1. The CDR3 covers 15 residues. V lost 4 bases to trimming and J lost 2 bases; unmatched junction nucleotides: 7. CDR1 is MNHEY and CDR2 is SVGAGI in the germline V gene. The CDR3 here is CASSWGTGRPYEQYF. The CDR3 DNA sequence: TGTGCCAGCAGTTGGGGGACAGGTAGGCCCTACGAGCAGTACTTC.

The V and J genes are TRBV6-5 and TRBJ1-2; D is undetermined. The germline V and J ends were trimmed by 7 bases and 8 bases, with 11 bases remaining between them. The germline V gene has CDR1 MNHEY and CDR2 SVGAGI. The CDR3 sequence is 11 residues long. The CDR3 bases are TGTGCCAGCACACCCGGGTTCGGCTACACCTTC. Its protein product is CASTPGFGYTF.

The chain links TRBV5-1 to TRBJ1-1, with D unresolved. CDR1 and CDR2 (germline): SGHRS, YFSETQ. The CDR3 spans 13 residues. V was pared by 4 bases and J by 4 bases, with 11 bases between. CDR3 sequence reads: CASSQELFTEAFF. The CDR3 DNA reads TGCGCCAGCAGCCAGGAACTTTTCACTGAAGCTTTCTTT.

This clone was observed a single time. The chain couples TRBV15 to TRBJ1-4, with a tentative D call TRBD1 (6 bases). Trimming cost V 5 bases and J 11 bases, with 15 bases left between them. Per germline, CDR1 LNHNV and CDR2 YYDKDF (reference sequence). The CDR3 runs to 13 residues. The CDR3 nucleotides read TGTGCCACCAGCGGGTATGTCCAGGGGAAACTGTTTTTT. Amino acids: CATSGYVQGKLFF.

The chain carries TRBV7-2 and TRBJ1-4; D call uncertain. This CDR3 contains 13 residues. The V gene lost 5 bases and the J gene lost 8 bases, with 12 bases spanning the gap. CDR1 and CDR2 from the germline V gene are SGHTA and FQGNSA. CDR3 nucleotides: TGTGCCAGCAGCCCCATGGCCTGGGAAAAACTGTTTTTT. The encoded protein is CASSPMAWEKLFF.

This clone was seen more than once but under ten times. The rearrangement joins TRBV18 to TRBJ2-1; the match to TRBD1 covers 8 bases. CDR1 is KGHSH, CDR2 LQKENI, per germline. The CDR3 spans 15 residues. J gave up 4 bases and V 5 bases, and 7 bases lay outside the gene matches. The CDR3 DNA reads as TGTGCCAGCTCAAGCCAGGGGGCGTTATACAATGAGCAGTTCTTC. This gives the protein CASSSQGALYNEQFF.

A word on this clone: Other nucleotide sequences in the sample specify the same CDR3. The chain employs TRBV9 and TRBJ1-4; no reliable D call. Germline values: CDR1 SGDLS, CDR2 YYNGEE. This CDR3 contains 13 residues. V was trimmed by 0 bases and J by 4 bases, leaving 4 bases between them. In DNA form, the CDR3 reads TGTGCCAGCAGCGTAGTGAGTAATGAAAAACTGTTTTTT. Encoded protein: CASSVVSNEKLFF.

This clone was seen more than once but under ten times. The CDR3 loop is CASSRGFNYEQYF. The CDR3 DNA is TGTGCCAGCAGCCGCGGTTTTAACTACGAGCAGTACTTC. The gene calls are TRBV7-8 and TRBJ2-7; D is unresolved. The V end was cut by 5 bases, the J end by 3 bases, with 11 bases between. This CDR3 region has 13 residues. The germline gives CDR1 SGHVS, CDR2 FQNEAQ.